This T cell receptor (beta chain) was profiled in a study of cytomegalovirus exposure and HLA in healthy donors. Study-wide results and caveats: A later analysis linked a missense DCLRE1C variant to TCR beta V- and J-gene trimming. When analyzed later, the rates of TCR association showed variation by HLA locus, with DRB1 the most and HLA-C the fewest. TRBV6-2, TRBV6-3 and some other V segments were unresolvable in 87-base-pair reads.

PCR was performed using 60 Vbeta and 13 Jbeta primers. Measured with immunoSEQ multiplex PCR; TCRdb has only the in-frame clones, and not every one. Of some 140,000 clones in the sample, 70% to 80% were seen once. As concerns this clone: Its specificity is unknown.

The V gene's germline CDR1 is MNHNS and CDR2 SASEGT. The CDR3 contains 15 residues. Trimming stripped 6 bases from V and 3 bases from J, with 14 bases between. This sequence originates from a female donor in good health and CMV-seronegative. This chain uses TRBV6-1 with TRBJ1-4; D might be TRBD1 (5 bases). The sequencing input was PBMCs. This CDR3 reads CASRGQWWANEKLFF. The CDR3 nucleotides read TGTGCCAGCAGGGGGCAATGGTGGGCTAATGAAAAACTGTTTTTT.